These T cell receptor beta chains were read from a single sample in a study of tumor-infiltrating lymphocytes in primary liver carcinoma. Each CDR3 protein gets one entry after TCRdb re-called the multiplex PCR reads with MiXCR. The table has roughly 120,000 distinct CDR3 sequences, around 62% seen once; the top ten hold around 8.5%. Input material: liver tumor tissue from sampling region 1. The origin of the receptors is a woman aged 55 to 70 with primary liver carcinoma and hepatitis B virus infection. The CDR3 runs from the conserved cysteine through the conserved F or W. D genes are given only for firm matches. Rows give clone size only sometimes, using once, few, many, or a class for an expanded clone.

d_call j_call v_call clone_size cdr3_aa cdr3_nt
NA TRBJ1-1 TRBV14 many CASSQDRDTEAFF TGTGCCAGCAGCCAAGACAGGGACACTGAAGCTTTCTTT
NA TRBJ2-1 TRBV5-1 NA CASSLTRDEQFF TGCGCCAGTAGCTTGACGAGGGATGAGCAGTTCTTC
NA TRBJ2-3 TRBV11-2 NA CASSLGANGRTDTQYF TGTGCCAGCAGCCTGGGGGCCAACGGCCGCACAGATACGCAGTATTTT
NA TRBJ1-1 TRBV28 NA CASSLLGTESFF TGTGCCAGCAGTTTATTAGGGACTGAATCTTTCTTT
TRBD2 TRBJ2-5 TRBV5-4 many CASSSPGLAEQETQYF TGTGCCAGCAGCTCTCCGGGACTAGCGGAACAAGAGACCCAGTACTTC
TRBD2 TRBJ2-1 TRBV11-2 many CASSLLPRTSRNEQFF TGTGCCAGCAGCTTACTCCCCCGGACTAGTCGTAATGAGCAGTTCTTC
NA TRBJ1-2 TRBV29-1 once CSVVVGGYGYTF TGCAGCGTCGTGGTGGGGGGCTATGGCTACACCTTC
NA TRBJ1-1 TRBV29-1 many CSVEDLYTEAFF TGCAGCGTTGAAGATCTTTACACTGAAGCTTTCTTT
TRBD1 TRBJ1-1 TRBV6-1 once CAGSYRGNTEVFF TGTGCCGGCAGTTACAGGGGGAACACTGAAGTTTTCTTT
NA TRBJ2-7 TRBV20-1 NA CSARDLRRSSYEQYF TGCAGTGCTAGAGATCTTCGCCGAAGCTCCTACGAGCAGTACTTC
NA TRBJ2-7 TRBV4-2 NA CAGSQELETSYEQYF TGTGCCGGCAGCCAAGAATTGGAGACATCCTACGAGCAATACTTC
NA TRBJ2-3 TRBV29-1 once CGVDELAADTQYF TGCGGCGTTGACGAACTAGCAGCTGATACGCAGTATTTT
TRBD2 TRBJ2-7 TRBV7-8 NA CASSLELAGYNEQCF TGTGCCAGTAGCTTAGAACTAGCGGGGTACAACGAGCAGTGCTTC
TRBD2 TRBJ2-1 TRBV20-1 NA CSPRLAGRNEQFF TGCAGTCCCAGACTAGCGGGTCGCAATGAGCAGTTCTTC
TRBD2 TRBJ2-1 TRBV18 few CASSPRTLAGGRRSYNEQFF TGTGCCAGCTCACCCCGGACACTAGCGGGAGGACGCCGCTCCTACAATGAGCAGTTCTTC
TRBD1 TRBJ1-6 TRBV6-5 few CASRGQGNSPLHF TGTGCCAGCAGGGGACAGGGGAATTCACCCCTCCACTTT
NA TRBJ2-3 TRBV11-2 many CASTGATDTQYF TGTGCCAGCACAGGGGCCACAGATACGCAGTATTTT
NA TRBJ2-1 TRBV28 NA CAGKQGGFRSYNEQFF TGTGCCGGCAAGCAGGGGGGCTTTAGGTCCTACAATGAGCAGTTCTTC
TRBD2 TRBJ2-1 TRBV4-2 NA CASSQAVASGIGDEQFF TGTGCCAGCAGCCAAGCGGTAGCTAGCGGGATCGGAGATGAGCAGTTCTTC
NA TRBJ2-3 TRBV5-1 NA CANSFLMDASTDTQYF TGCGCCAACAGCTTTCTCATGGACGCTAGCACAGATACGCAGTATTTT
TRBD2 TRBJ2-5 TRBV9 few CASSVVIAGQETQYF TGTGCCAGCAGCGTAGTTATAGCGGGTCAAGAGACCCAGTACTTC
NA TRBJ2-3 TRBV11-3 NA CASSHQTGTDTQYF TGCGCCAGCAGTCATCAGACAGGCACAGATACGCAGTATTTT
NA TRBJ2-3 TRBV4-1 once CASSQAIGTETQYF TGCGCCAGCAGCCAGGCGATCGGAACAGAAACGCAGTATTTT
NA TRBJ1-1 TRBV11-1 NA CASSIGLGQNEAFF TGTGCCAGCAGCATAGGACTAGGACAGAACGAAGCTTTCTTT
NA TRBJ1-2 TRBV12-3/TRBV12-4 NA CASSLGQIAYYGYTF TGTGCCAGCAGTTTGGGGCAGATAGCGTACTATGGATACACCTTC
NA TRBJ2-2 TRBV6-1 NA CASRTAVRDTNTGELFF TGTGCCAGCAGAACCGCCGTCCGGGATACTAACACCGGGGAGCTATTTTTT
TRBD1 TRBJ1-2 TRBV12-3/TRBV12-4 NA CASSVGQANYGCTF TGTGCCAGCAGTGTGGGACAGGCTAACTATGGCTGCACCTTC
NA TRBJ2-5 TRBV28 NA CASRSAGVQETQYF TGTGCCAGCAGATCAGCAGGGGTCCAAGAGACCCAGTACTTC
TRBD2 TRBJ2-7 TRBV11-2 NA CVSSLAGGYEQYF TGCGTCAGCAGCCTAGCGGGAGGGTACGAGCAGTACTTC
NA TRBJ2-6 TRBV6-4 few CASSDSGSGANVLTF TGTGCCAGCAGTGACTCAGGCTCTGGGGCCAACGTCCTGACTTTC
NA TRBJ1-2 TRBV28 few CASSFGDGGYGYTF TGTGCCAGCAGTTTCGGGGATGGAGGCTATGGCTACACCTTC
NA TRBJ2-5 TRBV2 NA CASSFGPPEETQYF TGTGCCAGCAGTTTTGGTCCCCCAGAAGAGACCCAGTACTTC
TRBD2 TRBJ2-3 TRBV7-9 NA CASSPTSGTTDTQYF TGTGCCAGCAGCCCGACTAGCGGTACCACAGATACGCAGTATTTT
TRBD1 TRBJ2-6 TRBV4-1 many CASSHGTGPSGANVLTF TGCGCCAGCAGCCACGGGACAGGGCCCTCTGGGGCCAACGTCCTGACTTTC
NA TRBJ2-7 TRBV6-5 NA CASRPTQGRELYEQYF TGTGCCAGCAGACCGACCCAGGGACGGGAGTTGTACGAGCAGTACTTC
NA TRBJ1-1 TRBV5-1 NA CANSLGRGDGGDNTEAFF TGTGCCAACAGCTTGGGACGTGGAGACGGTGGGGATAACACTGAAGCTTTCTTT
NA TRBJ2-6 TRBV6-5 NA CAGSGETGANVLTF TGTGCCGGCAGCGGAGAGACGGGGGCCAACGTCCTGACTTTC
NA TRBJ1-3 TRBV14 NA CTSSPGGNTIYF TGTACCAGTAGCCCTGGAGGAAACACCATATATTTT
NA TRBJ2-7 TRBV5-1 many CASSLTQDYEQYF TGCGCCAGCAGCTTGACACAGGACTACGAGCAGTACTTC
NA TRBJ2-5 TRBV7-9 few CASSSVAAGSETQYF TGTGCCAGCAGTTCAGTGGCCGCGGGGTCAGAGACCCAGTACTTC
NA TRBJ2-3 TRBV5-4 NA CASSLRTLSTDTQCF TGTGCCAGCAGCCTCAGGACATTAAGCACAGATACGCAGTGTTTT
NA TRBJ2-1 TRBV12-3/TRBV12-4 once CAGKGGGQKYNEQFF TGCGCCGGCAAAGGGGGGGGGCAGAAGTACAATGAGCAGTTCTTC
TRBD1 TRBJ2-2 TRBV6-1 many CASITGVHTGELFF TGTGCCAGCATCACAGGGGTCCACACCGGGGAGCTGTTTTTT
TRBD2 TRBJ2-1 TRBV14 few CASSQEGRLRFGGNEQFF TGTGCCAGCAGCCAAGAAGGCAGGCTTCGATTCGGGGGGAATGAGCAGTTCTTC
TRBD2 TRBJ2-7 TRBV29-1 many CSVILAGGSSYEQYF TGCAGCGTAATACTAGCGGGAGGGTCCTCCTACGAGCAGTACTTC
NA TRBJ2-4 TRBV10-3 NA CAISAVEPKVKNIQYF TGTGCCATCAGTGCGGTGGAACCCAAGGTCAAAAACATTCAGTACTTC
NA TRBJ2-7 TRBV21-1 few CASSFRPGDEQYF TGTGCCAGCAGCTTCCGGCCCGGGGACGAGCAGTACTTC
TRBD2 TRBJ2-7 TRBV29-1 NA CSVSGTSYYEKYF TGCAGCGTGTCCGGGACTAGTTACTACGAGAAGTACTTC